The TCR beta chain described here comes from a study of blood T cell repertoires in COVID-19. In germline, CDR1 is MNHEY, CDR2 SVGEGT. V gave up 2 bases and J gave up 2 bases, with 10 bases separating them. The CDR3 covers 14 residues. Sequencing used immunoSEQ multiplex PCR; TCRdb keeps in-frame clones, though not all of them. Altogether 240,000 or so clones are present, approximately 90% being singletons, with the ten largest covering 0.99%. This receptor was taken from a woman aged 40 to 49 who had recovered from COVID-19. The J gene is TRBJ2-7, the V gene TRBV6-2 or TRBV6-3; D might be TRBD2 (6 bases). The specimen was peripheral blood. CDR3 protein: CASSYGGVAYEQYV. The CDR3 nucleotides read TGTGCCAGCAGTTACGGCGGGGTCGCCTACGAGCAGTACGTC.